Listed below are T cell receptor beta chains from one sample, sequenced in a study of T cell changes during pregnancy in multiple sclerosis. Measured with immunoSEQ multiplex PCR; TCRdb has only the in-frame clones, and not every one. There are tens of thousands of clones in the sample; roughly 95% occur only once, and roughly 3.8% lies in the top ten. The sample consisted of CD8+ T cells from peripheral blood mononuclear cells, taken after pregnancy. The receptors were sampled from a female donor with multiple sclerosis, enrolled in a pregnancy study. Each CDR3 is given without its conserved first and last residue.

CDR3aa: ASSIHRGTNQPQH; v_gene: TRBV19; j_gene: TRBJ1-5
CDR3aa: ASSPRDRGADTQY; v_gene: TRBV27; j_gene: TRBJ2-3
CDR3aa: ASSSGEQY; v_gene: TRBV27; j_gene: TRBJ2-7
CDR3aa: ASSLGAGYEQY; v_gene: TRBV5-6; j_gene: TRBJ2-7
CDR3aa: ASSQGPLGGGEQY; v_gene: TRBV4-2; j_gene: TRBJ2-7
CDR3aa: ASSEGQGGDEQF; v_gene: TRBV6-1; j_gene: TRBJ2-1
CDR3aa: ASSSRQGYYEQY; v_gene: TRBV27; j_gene: TRBJ2-7
CDR3aa: ASSSTKTGTYGYT; v_gene: TRBV27; j_gene: TRBJ1-2
CDR3aa: ASSQDRGSVNEQF; v_gene: TRBV4-1; j_gene: TRBJ2-1
CDR3aa: ASRDGAGPQF; v_gene: TRBV6-1; j_gene: TRBJ2-1
CDR3aa: ASATRGDTEAF; v_gene: TRBV7-9; j_gene: TRBJ1-1
CDR3aa: ASRDRRGYT; v_gene: TRBV2; j_gene: TRBJ1-2
CDR3aa: SVRTDRYTDTQY; v_gene: TRBV29-1; j_gene: TRBJ2-3
CDR3aa: ASSRDSYSTEAF; v_gene: TRBV19; j_gene: TRBJ1-1
CDR3aa: ASSEVLVNTEAF; v_gene: TRBV6-1; j_gene: TRBJ1-1
CDR3aa: ASTNTDTQY; v_gene: TRBV28; j_gene: TRBJ2-3